Listed here are 18 T cell receptor beta chains from one sample, sequenced in a study of OX40 agonist ivuxolimab in advanced cancers. The table came from immunoSEQ multiplex PCR; TCRdb's copy has only in-frame clones and leaves some out. This table has about 120,000 clones, about 94% appearing once. Sequences were derived from CD4+ or CD8+ T cells sorted from blood, sampled in a trial of the OX40 agonist ivuxolimab. The origin of the receptors is an adult with an advanced solid tumor such as melanoma, head and neck, liver or kidney cancer.

This CDR3 reads CATSPREMGHTDTQYF. Here the CDR3 DNA reads TGTGCCACCTCCCCGAGGGAGATGGGGCACACAGATACGCAGTATTTT. The rearrangement links TRBV18 to TRBJ2-3; D possibly uses TRBD1 or TRBD2 (5 bases each). V shed 10 bases and J shed 2 bases, with 22 bases lying between them. The CDR3 runs 16 residues. Germline CDR1 reads KGHSH; CDR2 reads LQKENI.

V gene TRBV11-2 combines with J gene TRBJ2-2, with D possibly being TRBD1 (6 bases). CDR1 is SGHAT, CDR2 FQNNGV, per germline. The length of the CDR3 is 14 residues. Trimming removed 5 bases at V and 5 bases at J, with 12 bases between. CDR3 nucleotide sequence: TGTGCCAGCAGCATAAGTACAGGGACCGGGGAGCTGTTTTTT. As protein: CASSISTGTGELFF.

J is TRBJ1-1 and V is TRBV7-2; D not resolved. Trimming removed 5 bases at V and 7 bases at J, with 11 bases between. The CDR3 totals 12 residues. Germline V gene lookup returns CDR1 SGHTA and CDR2 FQGNSA. The DNA for the CDR3 is TGTGCCAGCAGCCCCGAGGCCGGTGAAGCTTTCTTT. Protein: CASSPEAGEAFF. The variable domain in full, completed from reference TRBV7-2 and TRBJ1-1, reads GAGVSQSPSNKVTEKGKDVELRCDPISGHTALYWYRQSLGQGLEFLIYFQGNSAPDKSGLPSDRFSAERTGGSVSTLTIQRTQQEDSAVYLCASSPEAGEAFFGQGTRLTVV.

The rearrangement joins TRBV28 to TRBJ1-4, with 7 nucleotides matching TRBD1. Losses at the gene ends were 3 bases for V and 8 bases for J; bases not matched to a gene: 6. The germline V gene encodes CDR1 MDHEN and CDR2 SYDVKM. The CDR3 is 14 amino acids. The CDR3 loop reads CASSFRGGREKLFF. CDR3 nucleotides: TGTGCCAGCAGTTTTAGAGGGGGCAGAGAAAAACTGTTTTTT.

This chain joins TRBV2 and TRBJ1-5, with 9 bases identical to TRBD1. The CDR3 is 15 residues long. Trimming took 7 bases from V and 0 from J; bases not matched to a gene: 4. Germline CDR1 and CDR2: SNHLY and FYNNEI. The CDR3 region is CASMDRGYSNQPQHF. CDR3 nucleotides: TGTGCCAGCATGGACAGGGGTTATAGCAATCAGCCCCAGCATTTT.

V is TRBV28 and J is TRBJ2-7; no clear D. In germline, CDR1 is MDHEN, CDR2 SYDVKM. Deletions cut 4 bases from V and 1 base from J, with 5 bases between. The CDR3 contains 12 residues. The chain's CDR3 is CASSSLSYEQYF. For the CDR3, the DNA is TGTGCCAGCAGTTCTCTATCCTACGAGCAGTACTTC.

The genes are TRBV18 and TRBJ2-2, with unresolved D. Germline V gene data show CDR1 as KGHSH and CDR2 as LQKENI. V was clipped by 2 bases and J by 0 bases, with 7 bases between them. The CDR3 runs 15 residues. This chain's CDR3 is CASSPNGTNTGELFF. The CDR3 region has the DNA TGTGCCAGCTCACCAAACGGAACGAACACCGGGGAGCTGTTTTTT.

V and J are TRBV11-2 and TRBJ2-4, with TRBD1 matching 9 bases. The V and J ends lost 6 bases and 6 bases, in that order; junction bases with no gene match: 3. Germline V CDR1 and CDR2: SGHAT, FQNNGV. This CDR3 spans 13 amino acids. CDR3 bases: TGTGCCAGCAGAGGACAGGGGAGAAACATTCAGTACTTC. It translates to CASRGQGRNIQYF.

V is TRBV2 and J is TRBJ2-3, with 9 bases aligning to TRBD1. V shed 4 bases and J 4 bases; nucleotides not matched to a gene: 6. CDR1 and CDR2 from the germline V gene are SNHLY and FYNNEI. This CDR3 is 15 amino acids long. CDR3 residues: CASSVDRGLADTQYF. For the CDR3, the DNA is TGTGCCAGCAGTGTGGACAGGGGACTGGCAGATACGCAGTATTTT.

This chain joins TRBV5-4 and TRBJ2-7; D ambiguous. The CDR3 loop spans 15 amino acids. Trimming took off 3 bases at V and 0 bases at J, with 13 bases between the two ends. CDR1 and CDR2 (germline): SGHNT, YYREEE (reference sequence). Here the CDR3 reads CASSWKGSPSYEQYF. The CDR3 nucleotides read TGTGCCAGCAGCTGGAAGGGATCACCCTCCTACGAGCAGTACTTC.

The chain recombines TRBV7-8 with TRBJ1-6; possible D gene TRBD1, 5 bases. Per the germline V gene, CDR1 is SGHVS and CDR2 is FQNEAQ. The CDR3 is 15 amino acids. V lost 8 bases and J lost 0, with 11 bases in between. This chain's CDR3 is CASDWGSSYNSPLHF. DNA for the CDR3: TGTGCCAGCGACTGGGGCAGCTCCTATAATTCACCCCTCCACTTT.

The J gene is TRBJ2-7, the V gene TRBV25-1; weak D call: TRBD2 (5 bases). CDR3 length: 14 residues. V was shortened by 4 bases and J by 3 bases, with 13 bases between the two germline ends. The germline V gene has CDR1 MGHDK and CDR2 SYGVNS. CDR3 in DNA: TGTGCCAGCAGTGGAAGGCCGAGGGACTACGAGCAGTACTTC. It encodes CASSGRPRDYEQYF.

V usage is TRBV5-1 and J usage is TRBJ1-1; D not resolved. Germline assignment: CDR1 SGHRS and CDR2 YFSETQ. V lost 4 bases and J 3 bases, leaving 16 bases between the germline ends. The CDR3 totals 15 residues. The CDR3, as DNA: TGCGCCAGCAGCACCCTGCGGGGAGGCGACACTGAAGCTTTCTTT. Its translation: CASSTLRGGDTEAFF.

The J gene is TRBJ1-6, the V gene TRBV5-6; unclear D gene. Trimming pared 2 bases from V and 5 bases from J, leaving 14 bases between. Germline V gene data show CDR1 as SGHDT and CDR2 as YYEEEE. The CDR3 covers 16 residues. The DNA for the CDR3 is TGTGCCAGCAGCTTCCTTGGACTGCGAGATAATTCACCCCTCCACTTT. Its protein product is CASSFLGLRDNSPLHF.

The V gene is TRBV4-3, the J gene TRBJ2-1; D is ambiguous. There are 15 residues in the CDR3. Trimming took off 4 bases at V and 1 base at J, with 11 bases between the two ends. Germline V gene lookup returns CDR1 LGHNA and CDR2 YSLEER. In DNA, the CDR3 is TGCGCCAGCAGCCCAGGCCGCTTTTCCTACAATGAGCAGTTCTTC. This translates into CASSPGRFSYNEQFF.

This chain joins TRBV5-1 and TRBJ2-1; TRBD2 matches at 9 bases. Germline CDR1 SGHRS, CDR2 YFSETQ. The CDR3 length is 15 residues. V shed 4 bases and J 3 bases; nucleotides not matched to a gene: 5. DNA of the CDR3: TGCGCCAGCAGCCCCGGACTAGCGAGCTACAATGAGCAGTTCTTC. This codes for CASSPGLASYNEQFF.

The V gene is TRBV4-2, the J gene TRBJ2-1; 9 bases are a match to TRBD2. J was trimmed by 7 bases and V by 0 bases; bases with no gene match: 7. Per germline, CDR1 LGHNA and CDR2 YNFKEQ. The CDR3 totals 16 residues. CDR3 in DNA: TGTGCCAGCAGCCAAGATGAGACTAGCGGAGAAAATGAGCAGTTCTTC. Its protein product is CASSQDETSGENEQFF.

The sample holds one count of this clone. The chain combines TRBV28 with TRBJ1-4; tentatively, D is TRBD1 (5 bases). Trimming stripped 3 bases from V and 8 bases from J, with 13 bases between. The CDR3 length is 14 residues. The germline V gene encodes CDR1 MDHEN and CDR2 SYDVKM. The CDR3 DNA reads as TGTGCCAGCAGTTTTTCCAGGGTGAACGAAAAACTGTTTTTT. This sequence encodes CASSFSRVNEKLFF. Full variable domain (missing parts from reference TRBV28 and TRBJ1-4): DVKVTQSSRYLVKRTGEKVFLECVQDMDHENMFWYRQDPGLGLRLIYFSYDVKMKEKGDIPEGYSVSREKKERFSLILESASTNQTSMYLCASSFSRVNEKLFFGSGTQLSVL.